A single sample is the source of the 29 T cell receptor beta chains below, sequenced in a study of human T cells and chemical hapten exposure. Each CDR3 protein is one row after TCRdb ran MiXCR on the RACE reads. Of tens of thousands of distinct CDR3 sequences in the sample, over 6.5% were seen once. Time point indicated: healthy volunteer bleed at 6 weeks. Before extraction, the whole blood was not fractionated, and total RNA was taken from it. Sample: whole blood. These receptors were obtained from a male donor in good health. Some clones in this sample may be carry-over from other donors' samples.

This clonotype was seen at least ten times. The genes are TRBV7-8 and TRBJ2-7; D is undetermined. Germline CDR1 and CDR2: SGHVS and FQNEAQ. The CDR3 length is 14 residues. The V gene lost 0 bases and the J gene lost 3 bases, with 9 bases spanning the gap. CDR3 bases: TGTGCCAGCAGCTTAGCGTCGACAAGCTACGAGCAGTACTTC. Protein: CASSLASTSYEQYF. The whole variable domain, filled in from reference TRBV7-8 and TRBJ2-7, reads GAGVSQSPRYKVAKRGQDVALRCDPISGHVSLFWYQQALGQGPEFLTYFQNEAQLDKSGLPSDRFFAERPEGSVSTLKIQRTQQEDSAVYLCASSLASTSYEQYFGPGTRLTVT.

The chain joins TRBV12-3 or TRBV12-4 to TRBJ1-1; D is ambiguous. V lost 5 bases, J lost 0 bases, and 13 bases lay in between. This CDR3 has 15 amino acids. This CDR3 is CASSDLVLMNTEAFF. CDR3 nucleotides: TGTGCCAGCAGTGATTTGGTCCTGATGAACACTGAAGCTTTCTTT.

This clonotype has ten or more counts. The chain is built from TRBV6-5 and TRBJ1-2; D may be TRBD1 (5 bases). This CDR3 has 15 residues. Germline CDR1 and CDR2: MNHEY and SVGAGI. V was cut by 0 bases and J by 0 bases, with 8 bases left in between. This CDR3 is CASSYSIGANYGYTF. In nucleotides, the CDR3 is TGTGCCAGCAGTTACTCGATAGGGGCTAACTATGGCTACACCTTC.

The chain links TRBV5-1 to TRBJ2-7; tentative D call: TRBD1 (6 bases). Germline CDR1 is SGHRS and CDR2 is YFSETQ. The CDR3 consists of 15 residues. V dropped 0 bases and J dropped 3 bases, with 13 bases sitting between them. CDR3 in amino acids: CASSLDGTPIYEQYF. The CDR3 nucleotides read TGCGCCAGCAGCTTGGATGGGACACCCATCTACGAGCAGTACTTC.

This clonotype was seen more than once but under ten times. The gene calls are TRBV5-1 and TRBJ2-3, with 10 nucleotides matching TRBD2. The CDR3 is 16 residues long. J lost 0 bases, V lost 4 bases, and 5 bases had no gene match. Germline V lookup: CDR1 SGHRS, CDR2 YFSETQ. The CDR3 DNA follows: TGCGCCAGCAGCCCCGGGACTAGCGCTAGCACAGATACGCAGTATTTT. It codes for CASSPGTSASTDTQYF. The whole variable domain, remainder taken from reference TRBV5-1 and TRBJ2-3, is KAGVTQTPRYLIKTRGQQVTLSCSPISGHRSVSWYQQTPGQGLQFLFEYFSETQRNKGNFPGRFSGRQFSNSRSEMNVSTLELGDSALYLCASSPGTSASTDTQYFGPGTRLTVL.

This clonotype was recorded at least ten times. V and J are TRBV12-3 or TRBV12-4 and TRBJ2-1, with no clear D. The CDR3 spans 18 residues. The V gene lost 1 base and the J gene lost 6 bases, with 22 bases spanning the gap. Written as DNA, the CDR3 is TGTGCCAGCAGTTTAGGTAGTTGGTTACAGACGGCTACCAATGAGCAGTTCTTC. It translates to CASSLGSWLQTATNEQFF.

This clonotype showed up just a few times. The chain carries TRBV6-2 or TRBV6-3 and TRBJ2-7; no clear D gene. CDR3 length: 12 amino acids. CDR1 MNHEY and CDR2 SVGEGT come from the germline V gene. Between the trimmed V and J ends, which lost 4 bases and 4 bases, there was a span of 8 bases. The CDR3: CASSSGFYEQYF. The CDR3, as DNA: TGTGCCAGCAGTTCCGGATTTTACGAGCAGTACTTC.

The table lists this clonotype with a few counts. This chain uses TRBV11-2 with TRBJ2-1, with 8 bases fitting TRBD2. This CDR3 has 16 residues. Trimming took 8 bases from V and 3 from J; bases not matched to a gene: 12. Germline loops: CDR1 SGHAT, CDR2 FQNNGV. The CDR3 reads CASSLERLAFYNEQFF. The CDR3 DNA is TGTGCCAGCTCCCTCGAGAGACTAGCGTTCTACAATGAGCAGTTCTTC.

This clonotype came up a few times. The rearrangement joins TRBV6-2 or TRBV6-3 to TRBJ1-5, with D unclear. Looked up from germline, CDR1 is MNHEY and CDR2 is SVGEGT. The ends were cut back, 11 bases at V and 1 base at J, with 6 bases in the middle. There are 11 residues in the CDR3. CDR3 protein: CALGSNQPQHF. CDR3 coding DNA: TGTGCCTTAGGAAGCAATCAGCCCCAGCATTTT.

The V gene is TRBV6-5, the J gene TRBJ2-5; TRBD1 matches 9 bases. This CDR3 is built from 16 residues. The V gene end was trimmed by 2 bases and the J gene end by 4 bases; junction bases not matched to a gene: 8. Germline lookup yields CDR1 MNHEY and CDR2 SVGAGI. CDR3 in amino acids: CASSYQGLDRGETQYF. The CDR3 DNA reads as TGTGCCAGCAGTTACCAGGGGCTGGACAGGGGAGAGACCCAGTACTTC.

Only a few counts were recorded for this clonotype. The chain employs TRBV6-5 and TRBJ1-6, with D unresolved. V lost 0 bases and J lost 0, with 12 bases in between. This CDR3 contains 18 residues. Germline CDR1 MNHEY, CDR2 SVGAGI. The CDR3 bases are TGTGCCAGCAGTTACTCGAGGCCAGCAAGCTCCTATAATTCACCCCTCCACTTT. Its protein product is CASSYSRPASSYNSPLHF.

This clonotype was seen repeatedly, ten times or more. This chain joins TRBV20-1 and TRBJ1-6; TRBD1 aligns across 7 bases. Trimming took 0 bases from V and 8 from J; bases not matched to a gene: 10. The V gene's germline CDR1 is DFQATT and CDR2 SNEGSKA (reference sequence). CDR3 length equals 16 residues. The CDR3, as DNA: TGCAGTGCTAGAGACCCTCGCGCAGGGGGTGATTCACCCCTCCACTTT. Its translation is CSARDPRAGGDSPLHF.

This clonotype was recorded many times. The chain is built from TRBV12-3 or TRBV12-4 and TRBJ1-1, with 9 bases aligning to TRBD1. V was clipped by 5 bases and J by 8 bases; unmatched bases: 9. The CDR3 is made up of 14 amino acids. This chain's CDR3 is CASSRYPGQGEAFF. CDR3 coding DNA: TGTGCCAGCAGTCGATACCCGGGACAGGGAGAAGCTTTCTTT.

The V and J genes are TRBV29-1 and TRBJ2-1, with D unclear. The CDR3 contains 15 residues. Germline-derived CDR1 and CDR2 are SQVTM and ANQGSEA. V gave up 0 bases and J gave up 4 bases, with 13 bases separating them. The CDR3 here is CSVEERSRRYNEQFF. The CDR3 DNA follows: TGCAGCGTTGAAGAAAGATCTCGGCGGTACAATGAGCAGTTCTTC.

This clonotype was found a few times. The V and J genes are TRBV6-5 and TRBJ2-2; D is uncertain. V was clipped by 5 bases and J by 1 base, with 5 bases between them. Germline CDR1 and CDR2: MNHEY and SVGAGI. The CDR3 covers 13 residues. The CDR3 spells CASSRKNTGELFF. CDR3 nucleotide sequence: TGTGCCAGCAGTAGGAAGAACACCGGGGAGCTGTTTTTT.

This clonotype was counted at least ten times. The CDR3 spells CSAARAGRAHQETQYF. The CDR3 DNA reads TGCAGCGCCGCCAGGGCCGGAAGGGCCCACCAAGAGACCCAGTACTTC. The rearrangement joins TRBV29-1 to TRBJ2-5; weak D call: TRBD1 (5 bases). CDR1 is SQVTM, CDR2 ANQGSEA, per germline. The CDR3 has 16 residues. V lost 7 bases and J 0 bases, leaving 21 bases between the germline ends.

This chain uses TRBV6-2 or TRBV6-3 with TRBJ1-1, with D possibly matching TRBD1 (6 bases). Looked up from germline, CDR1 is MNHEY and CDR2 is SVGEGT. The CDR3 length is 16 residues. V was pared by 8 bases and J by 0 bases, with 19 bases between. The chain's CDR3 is CASGYGAGAMNTEAFF. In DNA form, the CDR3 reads TGTGCCAGCGGCTATGGGGCAGGGGCCATGAACACTGAAGCTTTCTTT.

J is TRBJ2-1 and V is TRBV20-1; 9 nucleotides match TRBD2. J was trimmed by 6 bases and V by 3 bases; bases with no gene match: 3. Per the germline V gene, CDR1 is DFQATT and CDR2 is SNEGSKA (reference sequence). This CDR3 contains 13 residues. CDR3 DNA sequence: TGCAGTGCTAGTTTAGCGGGGGCCAATGAGCAGTTCTTC. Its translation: CSASLAGANEQFF.

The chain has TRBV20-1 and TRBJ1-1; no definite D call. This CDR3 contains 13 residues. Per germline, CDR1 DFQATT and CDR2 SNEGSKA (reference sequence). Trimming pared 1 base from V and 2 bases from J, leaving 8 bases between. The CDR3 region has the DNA TGCAGTGCTAGAGCCGCCCCTAACACTGAAGCTTTCTTT. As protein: CSARAAPNTEAFF.

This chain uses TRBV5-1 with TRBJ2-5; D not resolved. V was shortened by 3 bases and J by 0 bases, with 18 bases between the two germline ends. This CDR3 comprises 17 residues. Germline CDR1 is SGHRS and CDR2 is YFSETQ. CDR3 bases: TGCGCCAGCAGCTCAGGATGGGCTCACTTGAACCAAGAGACCCAGTACTTC. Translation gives CASSSGWAHLNQETQYF. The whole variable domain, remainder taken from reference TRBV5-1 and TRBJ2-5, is KAGVTQTPRYLIKTRGQQVTLSCSPISGHRSVSWYQQTPGQGLQFLFEYFSETQRNKGNFPGRFSGRQFSNSRSEMNVSTLELGDSALYLCASSSGWAHLNQETQYFGPGTRLLVL.

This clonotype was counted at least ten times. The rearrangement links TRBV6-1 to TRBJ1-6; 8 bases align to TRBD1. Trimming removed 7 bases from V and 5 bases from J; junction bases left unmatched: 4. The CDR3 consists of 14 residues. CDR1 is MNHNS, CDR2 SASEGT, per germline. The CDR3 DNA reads TGTGCCAGCATGGGACAGGTGAATAATTCACCCCTCCACTTT. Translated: CASMGQVNNSPLHF.

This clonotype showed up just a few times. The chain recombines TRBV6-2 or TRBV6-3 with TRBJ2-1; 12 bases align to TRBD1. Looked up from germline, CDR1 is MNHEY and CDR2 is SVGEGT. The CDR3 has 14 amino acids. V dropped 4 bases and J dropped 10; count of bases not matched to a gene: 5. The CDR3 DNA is TGTGCCAGCAGTTCGGGACAGGGGGCATGGGAGCAGTTCTTC. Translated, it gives CASSSGQGAWEQFF.

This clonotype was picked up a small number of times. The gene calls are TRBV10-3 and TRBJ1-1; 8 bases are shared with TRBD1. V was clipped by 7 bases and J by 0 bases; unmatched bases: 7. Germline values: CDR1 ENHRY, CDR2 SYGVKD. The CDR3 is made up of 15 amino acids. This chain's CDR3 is CAITDPGQVNTEAFF. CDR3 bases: TGTGCCATCACTGATCCGGGACAGGTGAACACTGAAGCTTTCTTT.

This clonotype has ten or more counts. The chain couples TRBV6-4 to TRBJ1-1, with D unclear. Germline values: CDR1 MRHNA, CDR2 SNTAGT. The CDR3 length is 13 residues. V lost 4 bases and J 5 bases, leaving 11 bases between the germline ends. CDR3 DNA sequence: TGTGCCAGCAGTGTTTCAATCCAGACTGAAGCTTTCTTT. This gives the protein CASSVSIQTEAFF.

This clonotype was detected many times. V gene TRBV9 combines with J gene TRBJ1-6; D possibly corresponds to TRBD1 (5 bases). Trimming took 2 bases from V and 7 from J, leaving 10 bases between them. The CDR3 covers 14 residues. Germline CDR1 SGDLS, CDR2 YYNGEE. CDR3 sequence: CASSVWGVNSPLHF. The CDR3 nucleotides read TGTGCCAGCAGCGTTTGGGGGGTAAATTCACCCCTCCACTTT.

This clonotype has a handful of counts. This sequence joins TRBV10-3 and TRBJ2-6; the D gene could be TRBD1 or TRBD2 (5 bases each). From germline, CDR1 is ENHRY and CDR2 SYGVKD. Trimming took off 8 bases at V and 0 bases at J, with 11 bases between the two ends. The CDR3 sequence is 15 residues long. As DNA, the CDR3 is TGTGCCATCCAGGGACCCAACTCTGGGGCCAACGTCCTGACTTTC. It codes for CAIQGPNSGANVLTF.

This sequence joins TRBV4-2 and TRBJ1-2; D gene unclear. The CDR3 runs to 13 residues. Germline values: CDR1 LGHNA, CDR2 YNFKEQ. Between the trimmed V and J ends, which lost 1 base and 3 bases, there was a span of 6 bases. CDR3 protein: CASSQGTDYGYTF. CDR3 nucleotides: TGTGCCAGCAGCCAAGGTACAGACTATGGCTACACCTTC.

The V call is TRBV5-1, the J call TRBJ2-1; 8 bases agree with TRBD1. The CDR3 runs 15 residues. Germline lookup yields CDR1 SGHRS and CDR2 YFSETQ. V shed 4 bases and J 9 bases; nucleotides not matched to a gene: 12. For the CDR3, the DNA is TGCGCCAGCAGCCACGGACAGGGTTTTTCGGGTGAGCAGTTCTTC. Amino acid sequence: CASSHGQGFSGEQFF.

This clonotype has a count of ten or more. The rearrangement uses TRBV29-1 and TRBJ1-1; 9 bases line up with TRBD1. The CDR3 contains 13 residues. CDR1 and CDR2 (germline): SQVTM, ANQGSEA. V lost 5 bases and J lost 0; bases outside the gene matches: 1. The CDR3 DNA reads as TGCAGCGTTAGGGACAGGGTGAACACTGAAGCTTTCTTT. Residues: CSVRDRVNTEAFF.